This T cell receptor (beta chain) was obtained from a study of blood T cells in healthy people across ages. Points from the study as a whole: Correlation between TCR beta diversity and naive T cell percentage was strong. Versus aged donors, long-lived donors had higher diversity and more naive CD4+ cells.

On this clonotype itself: Its antigen is not known.

The second PCR ran about 6 to 12 cycles with a sample-barcoded 5' primer and J-beta primers. Samples each returned at least 3 million CDR3-containing paired-end reads. TCRdb itself ran the 5' RACE reads through MiXCR, one entry per CDR3 protein. The data contain some 1,500,000 distinct CDR3 sequences, less than 45% of them seen just once; the ten biggest clones take up less than 5%. Germline CDR1 reads MNHNY; CDR2 reads SVGAGI (reference sequence). This CDR3 has 16 residues. The germline V and J ends were trimmed by 4 bases and 0 bases, with 12 bases remaining between them. Total RNA, at least 6 micrograms per sample, came from PBMCs.

Input material: blood. The receptor was derived from a young woman in good health. J is TRBJ1-4 and V is TRBV6-6; D not certain. CDR3 DNA sequence: TGTGCCAGCAGTTCTCCCGGTTTTGCAACTAATGAAAAACTGTTTTTT. This gives the protein CASSSPGFATNEKLFF.